These 19 T cell receptor beta chains were sequenced from one sample in a study of CD8 T cells in ankylosing spondylitis. One entry per CDR3 protein, called by TCRdb with MiXCR from the 5' RACE reads. The data hold 290,000 or so distinct CDR3 sequences, with 20% to 25% observed a single time. The sample was blood, either unsorted or a sorted T cell fraction (not recorded which). These receptors were collected from a female donor with ankylosing spondylitis or in good health (not recorded which).

The chain joins TRBV24-1 to TRBJ2-5; D might be TRBD1 (6 bases). Per the germline V gene, CDR1 is KGHDR and CDR2 is SFDVKD. This CDR3 has 15 residues. V dropped 2 bases and J dropped 5 bases, with 14 bases sitting between them. The CDR3, as DNA: TGTGCCACCAGTGATTCCCAGGGGTGGACGGAGACCCAGTACTTC. Amino acid sequence: CATSDSQGWTETQYF.

This clonotype has ten or more counts. V usage is TRBV27 and J usage is TRBJ1-1; 10 positions agree with TRBD1. After removal of 5 bases from V and 5 bases from J, the junction contained 11 bases not matched to a gene. From germline, CDR1 is MNHEY and CDR2 SMNVEV (reference sequence). CDR3 length: 16 residues. The DNA of the CDR3 is TGTGCCAGCAGTCCAAGACAGGGGGCTTTGAGGACTGAAGCTTTCTTT. Translated, it gives CASSPRQGALRTEAFF.

As for this clonotype: A read error may account for a junction end that differs from germline. V gene TRBV6-2 or TRBV6-3 combines with J gene TRBJ1-5, with TRBD1 as a possible D gene (5 bases). The CDR3 extends over 15 amino acids. The germline CDR1 and CDR2 sequences are MNHEY and SVGEGT. The CDR3 sequence is CASSFSRDRNRPQHF. DNA of the CDR3: TGTGCCAGCAGTTTTTCCCGGGACCGCAATCGGCCCCAGCATTTT.

This clonotype was seen more than once but under ten times. V is TRBV18 and J is TRBJ2-7; D call uncertain. CDR1 and CDR2 from the germline V gene are KGHSH and LQKENI. V was clipped by 3 bases and J by 1 base, with 7 bases between them. CDR3 size: 13 residues. The CDR3 loop is CASSPGSSYEQYF. The CDR3 coding sequence is TGTGCCAGCTCACCGGGATCTTCCTACGAGCAGTACTTC.

The V and J genes are TRBV12-3 or TRBV12-4 and TRBJ2-3; 7 nucleotides match TRBD2. Trimming cost V 3 bases and J 4 bases; bases outside gene matches: 10. The CDR3 covers 16 residues. The DNA of the CDR3 is TGTGCCAGCAGTTTGGCCCTCGGGGAGGGGTCAGATACGCAGTATTTT. It specifies CASSLALGEGSDTQYF.

Notes on this clonotype: A much bigger clone sits one base away, suggesting this may be a read error. This likely comes from a read error, as the CDR3 has no conserved phenylalanine or tryptophan at its end. The rearrangement uses TRBV12-3 or TRBV12-4 and TRBJ1-2, with D maybe TRBD1 (5 bases). Between the trimmed V and J ends, which lost 3 bases and 4 bases, there was a span of 15 bases. The CDR3 is made up of 15 amino acids. The CDR3 loop reads CASSFGQGPIYGYTL. CDR3 DNA: TGTGCCAGCAGTTTTGGGCAGGGACCAATCTATGGCTACACCTTG.

The table lists this clonotype with a few counts. The chain carries TRBV12-3 or TRBV12-4 and TRBJ1-5; D is undetermined. The CDR3 is 15 amino acids. V lost 3 bases, J lost 3 bases, and 12 bases lay in between. The CDR3 loop reads CASSFDGQNNQPQHF. DNA of the CDR3: TGTGCCAGCAGTTTTGACGGTCAGAACAATCAGCCCCAGCATTTT.

This clonotype showed up just a few times. This chain connects TRBV29-1 to TRBJ1-1; D perhaps matches TRBD1 (5 bases). The germline V and J ends were trimmed by 2 bases and 4 bases, with 11 bases remaining between them. This CDR3 region has 13 residues. Germline loops: CDR1 SQVTM, CDR2 ANQGSEA. CDR3: CSVERAGGTEAFF. For the CDR3, the DNA is TGCAGCGTTGAACGGGCGGGGGGCACTGAAGCTTTCTTT.

This clonotype was detected many times. The rearrangement links TRBV6-1 to TRBJ2-1, with D perhaps matching TRBD1 or TRBD2 (6 bases each). Germline CDR1 reads MNHNS; CDR2 reads SASEGT. The CDR3 is 15 amino acids. V dropped 6 bases and J dropped 0 bases, with 12 bases sitting between them. The CDR3 DNA reads as TGTGCCAGCAGAGGGGGGAGGCGCTCCTACAATGAGCAGTTCTTC. It translates to CASRGGRRSYNEQFF.

The DNA for the CDR3 is TGTGCCAGCAGCCCTTTGGGGATAAGGTACGAGCAGTTCTTC. This translates into CASSPLGIRYEQFF. This chain joins TRBV14 and TRBJ2-1; no clear D. The V end was cut by 4 bases, the J end by 10 bases, with 17 bases between. Germline CDR1 is SGHDN and CDR2 is FVKESK. The CDR3 is made up of 14 amino acids.

The rearrangement uses TRBV7-9 and TRBJ2-1; D uncertain. Germline CDR1 SEHNR, CDR2 FQNEAQ (reference sequence). Trimming cost V 4 bases and J 7 bases, with 17 bases left between them. The CDR3 has 15 amino acids. CDR3 coding DNA: TGTGCCAGCAGCTCACGCCGTGGCAAGTGGAATGAGCAGTTCTTC. As protein: CASSSRRGKWNEQFF.

The chain joins TRBV7-9 to TRBJ2-3; 10 nucleotides align to TRBD2. The CDR3 is 17 amino acids. Losses at the gene ends were 4 bases for V and 2 bases for J; bases not matched to a gene: 9. CDR1 SEHNR and CDR2 FQNEAQ come from the germline V gene (reference sequence). In nucleotides, the CDR3 is TGTGCCAGCAGCTCAACCAGCGGGAGGGCGAACACAGATACGCAGTATTTT. Translation: CASSSTSGRANTDTQYF. Full variable domain (remainder filled in from reference TRBV7-9 and TRBJ2-3): DTGVSQNPRHKITKRGQNVTFRCDPISEHNRLYWYRQTLGQGPEFLTYFQNEAQLEKSRLLSDRFSAERPKGSFSTLEIQRTEQGDSAMYLCASSSTSGRANTDTQYFGPGTRLTVL.

The gene calls are TRBV28 and TRBJ2-2; 7 nucleotides line up with TRBD2. CDR1 is MDHEN and CDR2 is SYDVKM in the germline V gene. CDR3 length: 16 amino acids. J lost 4 bases, V lost 3 bases, and 8 bases had no gene match. The CDR3, as DNA: TGTGCCAGCAGTTTTCACGCGGGGGTATCCACCGGGGAGCTGTTTTTT. Translated: CASSFHAGVSTGELFF.

Ten or more counts support this clonotype. The chain uses TRBV20-1 and TRBJ2-7, with D perhaps assigned TRBD1 or TRBD2 (5 bases each). V lost 5 bases, J lost 1 base, and 12 bases lay in between. Germline lookup yields CDR1 DFQATT and CDR2 SNEGSKA (reference sequence). The length of the CDR3 is 13 residues. The CDR3 sequence: CSADRWGSYEQYF. CDR3 sequence (DNA): TGCAGTGCTGACCGATGGGGGTCCTACGAGCAGTACTTC.

The rearrangement joins TRBV18 to TRBJ1-2, with D maybe TRBD1 (5 bases). The ends were cut back, 4 bases at V and 8 bases at J, with 14 bases in the middle. CDR1 is KGHSH and CDR2 is LQKENI in the germline V gene. The CDR3 length is 13 residues. The CDR3 DNA follows: TGTGCCAGCTCACGGGGGGAAGGAAAAGGCTACACCTTC. Its translation: CASSRGEGKGYTF.

V is TRBV7-2 and J is TRBJ1-1; no definite D call. Germline V gene lookup returns CDR1 SGHTA and CDR2 FQGNSA. The CDR3 runs 14 residues. Between the trimmed V and J ends, which lost 1 base and 1 base, there was a span of 7 bases. In DNA, the CDR3 is TGTGCCAGCAGCTTAGATTGGTGGAACACTGAAGCTTTCTTT. Translation gives CASSLDWWNTEAFF.

This clonotype has at least ten counts. This chain joins TRBV20-1 and TRBJ1-5; 7 positions match TRBD1. CDR3 length equals 16 residues. Germline CDR1 DFQATT, CDR2 SNEGSKA (reference sequence). J was trimmed by 3 bases and V by 4 bases; bases with no gene match: 12. Here the CDR3 reads CSAKRFPGQNNQPQHF. CDR3 nucleotide sequence: TGCAGTGCTAAACGTTTCCCGGGACAGAACAATCAGCCCCAGCATTTT.

This clonotype was observed a few times. This sequence joins TRBV6-1 and TRBJ2-7, with a possible D match to TRBD2 (6 bases). The germline V and J ends were trimmed by 6 bases and 0 bases, with 15 bases remaining between them. The germline CDR1 and CDR2 sequences are MNHNS and SASEGT. The CDR3 runs 15 residues. The CDR3 loop reads CASSGASASSYEQYF. In DNA, the CDR3 is TGTGCCAGCAGCGGCGCTAGCGCCAGCTCCTACGAGCAGTACTTC.

This clonotype was counted a few times. This chain uses TRBV6-1 with TRBJ2-3; possibly TRBD1 or TRBD2 for D (5 bases each). Germline CDR1 MNHNS, CDR2 SASEGT. The CDR3 runs to 15 residues. V shed 8 bases and J shed 1 base, with 16 bases lying between them. The CDR3 loop is CASGPGTVGTDTQYF. The CDR3 bases are TGTGCCAGCGGTCCGGGGACGGTTGGCACAGATACGCAGTATTTT.